This T cell receptor beta chain is from a study of blood T cell repertoires in COVID-19. Study-wide background: The origin of the acute and convalescent COVID-19 samples was the United States, Italy and Spain. T cells, B-cell-depleted T cells, or PBMCs supplied cDNA or gDNA.

Germline lookup yields CDR1 SQVTM and CDR2 ANQGSEA. With V trimmed by 2 bases and J by 6 bases, 4 bases remained unmatched. The CDR3 runs 13 residues. Only in-frame clones appear in the TCRdb table, and some are missing; sequencing was by immunoSEQ multiplex PCR. The profile shows under 200,000 clones, around 80% of them singletons. The specimen was peripheral blood. This chain joins TRBV29-1 and TRBJ1-1; 9 bases line up with TRBD1. The clonotype was recovered from a man aged 60 to 75 with acute or convalescent COVID-19. The CDR3, as DNA: TGCAGCGTTGAATGGGACAGGGTTTCTGAAGCTTTCTTT. It translates to CSVEWDRVSEAFF.